This is a list of T cell receptor beta chains from one sample in a study of cytomegalovirus exposure and HLA in healthy donors. Sequenced by immunoSEQ multiplex PCR; TCRdb stores in-frame clones only, minus some. The sample lists under 150,000 clones, around 63% seen once, with less than 12% in the top ten. The sequenced material came from PBMCs. These receptors were taken from a man aged 35-49 years in good health and CMV-seropositive. CDR3s include the opening cysteine and the closing phenylalanine or tryptophan. Fields, in order: V gene, J gene, D gene, clone size, CDR3 DNA, CDR3 protein. A D gene is named only where the DNA matches it firmly. The listing skips clone size in some rows; elsewhere it reads once, few, many or a size class.

V: TRBV9; J: TRBJ2-3; D: TRBD2; size: -; DNA: TGTGCCAGCAGCTTATACGGGACTAGCGTAGTAGATACGCAGTATTTT; CDR3: CASSLYGTSVVDTQYF
V: TRBV28; J: TRBJ2-3; D: TRBD1; size: -; DNA: TGTGCCAGCAGTCAAAATAAACACAGGGGTTATAGCACAGATACGCAGTATTTT; CDR3: CASSQNKHRGYSTDTQYF
V: TRBV18; J: TRBJ2-7; D: TRBD2; size: -; DNA: TGTGCCAGCTCAACTAGCGGCTCCTACGAGCAGTACTTC; CDR3: CASSTSGSYEQYF
V: TRBV28; J: TRBJ2-2; D: TRBD2; size: few; DNA: TGTGCCAGCGCGATAGCGGGGAACACCGGGGAGCTGTTTTTT; CDR3: CASAIAGNTGELFF
V: TRBV5-4; J: TRBJ2-3; D: -; size: -; DNA: TGTGCCAGCAGCTTTCCAGGGGGGGATACGCAGTATTTT; CDR3: CASSFPGGDTQYF
V: TRBV4-2; J: TRBJ2-7; D: -; size: -; DNA: TGTGCCAGCAGCCAGGGGCCCAGCTACGAGCAGTACTTC; CDR3: CASSQGPSYEQYF
V: TRBV5-6; J: TRBJ1-5; D: -; size: few; DNA: TGTGCCAGCAGCTTGGGTCAGGGGTTCAATCAGCCCCAGCATTTT; CDR3: CASSLGQGFNQPQHF
V: TRBV5-1; J: TRBJ2-5; D: TRBD2; size: once; DNA: TGCGCCAGCAGCTCGGGGACCCCATTACGCGCGGGAGGGCAGGGGTACTTC; CDR3: CASSSGTPLRAGGQGYF
V: TRBV11-1; J: TRBJ2-1; D: -; size: -; DNA: TGTGCCAGCAGCCCCGTATCTGGGCGAGAGCAGTTCTTC; CDR3: CASSPVSGREQFF
V: TRBV5-4; J: TRBJ2-7; D: -; size: -; DNA: TGTGCCAGCACCGGCGGACAGACGACAAGCTCCTACGAGCAGTACTTC; CDR3: CASTGGQTTSSYEQYF
V: TRBV2; J: TRBJ2-7; D: -; size: few; DNA: TGTGCCAGCAGTGATTCGGCTAGCAGTGGCGAGCAGTACTTC; CDR3: CASSDSASSGEQYF
V: TRBV29-1; J: TRBJ1-1; D: -; size: -; DNA: TGCAGCGTTGTGAGGGAGACTGAAGCTTTCTTT; CDR3: CSVVRETEAFF
V: TRBV7-3; J: TRBJ1-2; D: -; size: -; DNA: TGTGCCAGCAGCCCCCACTTAGGGGCCGGGGGTGGCTACACCTTC; CDR3: CASSPHLGAGGGYTF
V: TRBV19; J: TRBJ1-3; D: TRBD1; size: once; DNA: TGTGCCACCGGGGAGGACAGGGGGTCTGGAAACACCATATATTTT; CDR3: CATGEDRGSGNTIYF
V: TRBV10-3; J: TRBJ2-2; D: TRBD1; size: -; DNA: TGTGCCATCAGTGCAGGACAGGCCACCGGGGAGCTGTTTTTT; CDR3: CAISAGQATGELFF
V: TRBV6-6; J: TRBJ2-7; D: TRBD1; size: -; DNA: TGTGCCAGCAACCGGGACAGGGATACCTACGAGCAGTACTTC; CDR3: CASNRDRDTYEQYF
V: TRBV5-6; J: TRBJ2-4; D: -; size: -; DNA: TGTGCCAGCAGCCTAGGATCAGGGGTGGACATTCAGTACTTC; CDR3: CASSLGSGVDIQYF
V: TRBV5-1; J: TRBJ2-3; D: TRBD2; size: -; DNA: TGCGCCAGCAGCTTAAGCGGGAGGGTAGGGGATACGCAGTATTTT; CDR3: CASSLSGRVGDTQYF
V: TRBV4-2; J: TRBJ2-5; D: -; size: once; DNA: TGTGCCAGCAGCTATTCGTTGTACCAAGAGACCCAGTACTTC; CDR3: CASSYSLYQETQYF
V: TRBV5-4; J: TRBJ2-3; D: -; size: few; DNA: TGTGCCAGCAGCTGGAATTCGGGACTTGGCACAGATACGCAGTATTTT; CDR3: CASSWNSGLGTDTQYF
V: TRBV4-2; J: TRBJ1-2; D: -; size: -; DNA: TGTGCCAGCAGCCCTTCCGGGGGTGGCTACACCTTC; CDR3: CASSPSGGGYTF
V: TRBV4-1; J: TRBJ1-5; D: -; size: few; DNA: TGCGCCAGCAGCCAAAGGCAGGGAAGCAATCAGCCCCAGCATTTT; CDR3: CASSQRQGSNQPQHF
V: TRBV4-2; J: TRBJ2-2; D: -; size: -; DNA: TGTGCCAGCAGCCAAGGACAGTACCACACCGGGGAGCTGTTTTTT; CDR3: CASSQGQYHTGELFF
V: TRBV6-5; J: TRBJ1-5; D: -; size: -; DNA: TGTGCCAGCAGTTACACAGGCCGGCAGCCCCAGCATTTT; CDR3: CASSYTGRQPQHF
V: TRBV18; J: TRBJ2-7; D: -; size: -; DNA: TGTGCCAGCTCACCGTCGGCAGGGGAGACGAACGAGCAGTACTTC; CDR3: CASSPSAGETNEQYF
V: TRBV11-1; J: TRBJ2-7; D: TRBD1; size: -; DNA: TGTGCCAGCAGCTTAACAACAAGGACAGGACTCTACGAGCAGTACTTC; CDR3: CASSLTTRTGLYEQYF
V: TRBV7-7; J: TRBJ2-7; D: TRBD1; size: -; DNA: TGTGCTAGCAGCTTAGATGGGACAGGAACCTACGAGCAGTACTTC; CDR3: CASSLDGTGTYEQYF
V: TRBV7-9; J: TRBJ2-1; D: -; size: -; DNA: TGTGCCAGCAGGCACACCGGAAATGGGAGTCGGGAGCAGTTCTTC; CDR3: CASRHTGNGSREQFF
V: TRBV15; J: TRBJ1-5; D: TRBD1; size: -; DNA: TGTGCCACCAGCAGTTTCCCACAGGGGGCCGATCAGCCCCAGCATTTT; CDR3: CATSSFPQGADQPQHF
V: TRBV19; J: TRBJ1-1; D: TRBD1; size: -; DNA: TGTGCCAGTAGTATAACAGGGGGCACTGAAGCTTTCTTT; CDR3: CASSITGGTEAFF
V: TRBV7-2; J: TRBJ1-5; D: TRBD1; size: -; DNA: TGTGCCAGCAGCTCCGGGACAGGGGAGGCCCAGCATTTT; CDR3: CASSSGTGEAQHF
V: TRBV6-6; J: TRBJ2-5; D: -; size: -; DNA: TGTGCCAGCAGTTCAGGGGTCGGCCGGGAGACCCAGTACTTC; CDR3: CASSSGVGRETQYF
V: TRBV7-3; J: TRBJ2-7; D: TRBD1; size: -; DNA: TGTGCCAGCAGCGACATGGGCGGACAGGGCTACGAGCAGTACTTC; CDR3: CASSDMGGQGYEQYF
V: TRBV6-5; J: TRBJ1-2; D: -; size: few; DNA: TGTGCCAGCAGTCGGACGGGGACTAACTATGGCTACACCTTC; CDR3: CASSRTGTNYGYTF
V: TRBV19; J: TRBJ1-5; D: -; size: few; DNA: TGTGCCAGTAGTATAGAGGCAGGGCATCAGCCCCAGCATTTT; CDR3: CASSIEAGHQPQHF
V: TRBV2; J: TRBJ2-7; D: TRBD1; size: -; DNA: TGTGCCAGCAGGACAGGGATCTCCTACGAGCAGTACTTC; CDR3: CASRTGISYEQYF
V: TRBV6-6; J: TRBJ1-1; D: -; size: -; DNA: TGTGCCAGCAGGGGGGCCCTGAACACTGAAGCTTTCTTT; CDR3: CASRGALNTEAFF
V: TRBV6-1; J: TRBJ1-2; D: -; size: few; DNA: TGTGCCAGCAGTGACGGCTACAGGACGTACTATGGCTACACCTTC; CDR3: CASSDGYRTYYGYTF
V: TRBV29-1; J: TRBJ2-7; D: TRBD1; size: -; DNA: TGCAGCGTTACCGGGACAGGGGGTTCCTACGAGCAGTACTTC; CDR3: CSVTGTGGSYEQYF
V: TRBV29-1; J: TRBJ1-2; D: -; size: few; DNA: TGCAGCGTTAGGTCGGCGGCCGACTATGGCTACACCTTC; CDR3: CSVRSAADYGYTF
V: TRBV4-1; J: TRBJ1-4; D: -; size: -; DNA: TGCGCCAGCAGCCAAGTACTTCAGGGGCCTAATGAAAAACTGTTTTTT; CDR3: CASSQVLQGPNEKLFF
V: TRBV2; J: TRBJ1-2; D: TRBD1; size: -; DNA: TGTGCCAGCAGTGGGGGGGACAGGGTGATACCTTTTGGCTACACCTTC; CDR3: CASSGGDRVIPFGYTF
V: TRBV7-3; J: TRBJ1-1; D: -; size: -; DNA: TGTGCCAGCAGCTTACAGGGGAACACTGAAGCTTTCTTT; CDR3: CASSLQGNTEAFF